This passage covers 10 T cell receptor beta chains from one sample sequenced in a study of beta chain features in type 1 diabetes. Their antigen targets remain unknown. The entirety of the isolated RNA underwent reverse transcription, so expressed TCRB transcripts were sequenced. The assay was immunoSEQ multiplex PCR, and TCRdb's table has in-frame clones only and misses some. This table has about 700,000 clones, about an eighth appearing once. Overall study findings and caveats: Moderate but significant shortening of TCRB CDR3s was recorded in all four CD4+ subsets from Type 1 diabetes patients.

Sequencing was done on a sample of naive CD4+ T cells from blood. The source is a man in his late teens or twenties with type 1 diabetes.

This clone has more than one count but fewer than ten. V and J are TRBV27 and TRBJ2-1, with D tentatively TRBD1 (5 bases). Germline V gene data show CDR1 as MNHEY and CDR2 as SMNVEV (reference sequence). The CDR3 is 17 amino acids. Trimming pared 0 bases from V and 6 bases from J, leaving 18 bases between. In DNA form, the CDR3 reads TGTGCCAGCAGTTTATCGCCTTTGCCTCCAAGGGGCAATGAGCAGTTCTTC. This codes for CASSLSPLPPRGNEQFF.

The sample holds a few counts of this clone. The gene calls are TRBV30 and TRBJ2-1; 11 bases line up with TRBD2. V lost 2 bases and J lost 4; bases outside the gene matches: 4. This CDR3 region has 15 residues. The germline V gene encodes CDR1 GTSNPN and CDR2 SVGIG (reference sequence). The CDR3 DNA follows: TGTGCCTGGAGTCAAGGGACTAGCGGATACAATGAGCAGTTCTTC. Amino acids: CAWSQGTSGYNEQFF.

V and J are TRBV12-5 and TRBJ2-2; no clear D gene. The V end lost 2 bases, the J end lost 5 bases, and 9 bases lay between the germline ends. Looked up from germline, CDR1 is LGHNT and CDR2 is FRNRAP. This CDR3 is built from 14 residues. CDR3 sequence (DNA): TGTGCTAGTGGTTTGAATAGGCGAACCGGGGAGCTGTTTTTT. Its translation: CASGLNRRTGELFF.

The rearrangement uses TRBV19 and TRBJ1-4; no clear D. Trimming pared 5 bases from V and 2 bases from J, leaving 6 bases between. The length of the CDR3 is 13 residues. CDR1 is LNHDA, CDR2 SQIVND, per germline (reference sequence). The CDR3 spells CASSPVTNEKLFF. CDR3 nucleotide sequence: TGTGCCAGTAGTCCCGTGACTAATGAAAAACTGTTTTTT.

This clone was observed a few times. The chain recombines TRBV14 with TRBJ1-2; no clear D. CDR3 length: 13 amino acids. The V gene's germline CDR1 is SGHDN and CDR2 FVKESK. The ends were cut back, 4 bases at V and 2 bases at J, with 8 bases in the middle. This CDR3 reads CASSRPWNYGYTF. CDR3 nucleotide sequence: TGTGCCAGCAGCCGCCCTTGGAACTATGGCTACACCTTC.

V usage is TRBV15 and J usage is TRBJ1-3; D ambiguous. The CDR3 spans 17 residues. Trimming took off 0 bases at V and 0 bases at J, with 12 bases between the two ends. In germline, CDR1 is LNHNV, CDR2 YYDKDF (reference sequence). The CDR3 sequence is CATSRDFGLNSGNTIYF. In DNA, the CDR3 is TGTGCCACCAGCAGAGATTTTGGCCTCAACTCTGGAAACACCATATATTTT.

This clone has a handful of counts. The chain couples TRBV27 to TRBJ2-2; the match to TRBD1 covers 7 bases. V lost 3 bases to trimming and J lost 4 bases; unmatched junction nucleotides: 2. In germline, CDR1 is MNHEY, CDR2 SMNVEV (reference sequence). The CDR3 has 14 residues. The CDR3 bases are TGTGCCAGCAGTTTGAGACAGGGCACCGGGGAGCTGTTTTTT. It is translated as CASSLRQGTGELFF.

There are a few counts of this clone. The chain combines TRBV25-1 with TRBJ1-3; the D gene is possibly TRBD1 (6 bases). The CDR3 contains 16 residues. Germline assignment: CDR1 MGHDK and CDR2 SYGVNS. The V and J ends lost 4 bases and 0 bases respectively, with 13 bases between them. The CDR3 sequence: CASSGRGRASGNTIYF. In nucleotides, the CDR3 is TGTGCCAGCAGTGGTAGGGGGAGGGCCTCTGGAAACACCATATATTTT.

CDR3 region: CASSQARDRVYNEQFF. CDR3 in DNA: TGTGCCAGCAGCCAAGCCCGGGACAGGGTCTACAATGAGCAGTTCTTC. This rearrangement joins TRBV14 to TRBJ2-1, with TRBD1 matching 9 bases. The CDR3 has 16 residues. Germline V gene data show CDR1 as SGHDN and CDR2 as FVKESK. V lost 1 base, J lost 3 bases, and 4 bases stayed unmatched. The whole variable domain, remainder taken from reference TRBV14 and TRBJ2-1, is EAGVTQFPSHSVIEKGQTVTLRCDPISGHDNLYWYRRVMGKEIKFLLHFVKESKQDESGMPNNRFLAERTGGTYSTLKVQPAELEDSGVYFCASSQARDRVYNEQFFGPGTRLTVL.

This clone has more than one count but fewer than ten. The chain recombines TRBV9 with TRBJ1-1, with D perhaps TRBD1 (6 bases). Looked up from germline, CDR1 is SGDLS and CDR2 is YYNGEE. The CDR3 covers 16 residues. V dropped 0 bases and J dropped 3 bases, with 15 bases sitting between them. CDR3: CASSVALTGDYTEAFF. DNA for the CDR3: TGTGCCAGCAGCGTAGCGCTGACAGGTGATTACACTGAAGCTTTCTTT.